This T cell receptor beta chain was profiled in a study of T cell responses to AZD1222 COVID-19 vaccine (dated by TCRdb to the early 2020s). As for the study more broadly: AZD1222 recipients whose second dose came at about 4 weeks and those whose second dose came at about 12 weeks were combined into one group, since spike-specific TCR depth and breadth did not differ between the two schedules. TCR sequencing was performed for approximately 240 trial participants, of whom roughly 200 were given two doses of AZD1222 and around 25 were given two doses of MenACWY control vaccine. Trial participants were enrolled by age into 18-55, 56-69 and 70-plus year subgroups, with about 150, 28 and 57 TCR-sequenced participants respectively. The investigation overall reported the following: Spike-specific TCR breadth and depth rose significantly after two AZD1222 doses compared with day 0 and with MenACWY recipients. Reportedly, close to half of the unique spike-specific TCRs recognized epitopes lying outside the regions that are mutated in the B.1.351 and B.1.1.7 variants. Conclusions about previously exposed vaccinees are limited because only six or seven AZD1222 recipients were SARS-CoV-2 seropositive at baseline. Vaccine-associated CD4 TCRs spanned the whole spike protein, with dominant responses in regions 160-218 and 743-854. The 56-69-year group was small, and its depth increase did not reach significance, likely because of low power. No day 14 peak-response samples were available, so repertoires were characterized only after the peak T cell response. Participants were mostly white British, with more females than males. The authors suggested clonal diversity may have been underestimated.

According to the study, the label for this sample's time point signals: baseline before first vaccination. Samples from vaccinated people were obtained from the UK trials COV001 and COV002, which included a single-blind randomized controlled phase 2/3 trial of AZD1222 (ChAdOx1 nCoV-19) in healthy adults. For TCRbeta chain sequencing, PBMC samples were collected from trial participants at day 0 and at day 28 after the second dose. The CDR3 runs 13 amino acids, cysteine and phenylalanine included. Only CDR3 DNA is held: 39 bases, read in frame from base 1. V gives up 3 bases and J gives up 0 bases, and the segment between their germline ends measures 2 bases. The germline V gene sets CDR1 to MDHEN and CDR2 to SYDVKM. The CDR3 regions of human TCRbeta chains were analyzed by immunosequencing. In the authors' own workflow: TCRs in the repertoires were compared against a reference library of SARS-CoV-2-specific TCRs that had been generated with the MIRA antigen-specificity platform. Breadth meant the fraction of unique TCRs that were SARS-CoV-2-associated, whereas depth meant the fraction of total T cells that were SARS-CoV-2-associated. Using the MIRA data, each spike-specific TCR was mapped to the spike region that the TCR reacts to and placed in a CD4 or CD8 class. Log10-transformed breadth and depth values were compared by one-way ANOVA with Sidak's multiple comparisons tests. Entries here come from immuneACCESS through TCRdb and include only in-frame sequences with V and J called. Some clones fail to appear in such tables; in the studies checked, an unresolved V gene covers under half of the shortfall, and the cause of the remainder is unknown. Clone size and V and J calls were adopted from that table, with D and trimming inferred from the DNA. This sample is represented by 120,000 or so clones; 85% to 90% of them were singletons. The ten largest clones represent approximately 3.4% of the sample.

Notes on this clone: Its antigen is still unknown. No base-level quality is on record; no much larger clone is a single base apart.

The receptor comes from an adult in good health. The sequence links TRBV28 to TRBJ2-2; the D gene identity is not certain. Source: peripheral blood, taken on day 0 of AZD1222 vaccination. The CDR3 corresponds to CASSFSNTGELFF. The nucleotide sequence is given as TGTGCCAGCAGTTTTTCGAACACCGGGGAGCTGTTTTTT.